What follows are 8 T cell receptor beta chains derived from one specimen sequenced in a study of T cell responses to AZD1222 COVID-19 vaccine. The assay was immunoSEQ multiplex PCR, and TCRdb's table has in-frame clones only and misses some. The data hold 100,000 or so clones, with around 80% observed a single time. Sequenced material: peripheral blood, taken on day 0 of AZD1222 vaccination. The receptor source for this set is an adult in good health.

The rearrangement joins TRBV9 to TRBJ1-1; 8 bases are shared with TRBD1. This CDR3 has 14 amino acids. The V segment lost 4 bases and the J segment 7 bases; nucleotides outside the gene matches: 9. Germline CDR1 is SGDLS and CDR2 is YYNGEE. CDR3 DNA sequence: TGTGCCAGCAGCCTTCAGGGGGCATTGGGTGAAGCTTTCTTT. Protein sequence: CASSLQGALGEAFF.

This rearrangement joins TRBV10-3 to TRBJ1-1; no reliable D call. CDR1 ENHRY and CDR2 SYGVKD come from the germline V gene. Between the trimmed V and J ends, which lost 3 bases and 3 bases, there was a span of 14 bases. The CDR3 totals 15 residues. The CDR3 bases are TGTGCCATCAGTGATTTAACTGGAGGGTACACTGAAGCTTTCTTT. It codes for CAISDLTGGYTEAFF.

This clone was detected a few times. V is TRBV19 and J is TRBJ2-1; 11 bases are a match to TRBD2. J lost 3 bases, V lost 9 bases, and 13 bases had no gene match. Germline CDR1 and CDR2: LNHDA and SQIVND (reference sequence). CDR3 length equals 17 residues. CDR3 DNA sequence: TGTGCCAGGCGACCTAGCGGGGGGCTTCTAATCTACAATGAGCAGTTCTTC. Translation gives CARRPSGGLLIYNEQFF.

The rearrangement links TRBV6-5 to TRBJ2-7; D perhaps matches TRBD1 (6 bases). V gave up 5 bases and J gave up 6 bases, with 20 bases separating them. There are 15 residues in the CDR3. Germline-derived CDR1 and CDR2 are MNHEY and SVGAGI. The CDR3 spells CASSPGRGYSGEQYF. The CDR3 DNA follows: TGTGCCAGCAGTCCGGGAAGGGGGTATTCAGGCGAGCAGTACTTC.

This clone has only a few counts. The chain joins TRBV5-1 to TRBJ2-2; 9 bases are a match to TRBD1. The CDR3 is made up of 15 amino acids. The germline CDR1 and CDR2 sequences are SGHRS and YFSETQ. Unmatched junction bases numbered 5, after V lost 2 bases and J lost 6 bases. CDR3 in DNA: TGCGCCAGCAGCTTTTCCGACAGGGGGGCCGGGGAGCTGTTTTTT. Its translation is CASSFSDRGAGELFF.

The J gene is TRBJ2-1, the V gene TRBV5-5; D is uncertain. Trimming left V 4 bases short and J 6 bases short, with 8 bases between. The CDR3 consists of 12 residues. CDR1 is SGHKS and CDR2 is YYEKEE in the germline V gene (reference sequence). In nucleotides, the CDR3 is TGTGCCAGCAGCCTGGACCTCAATGAGCAGTTCTTC. Translated: CASSLDLNEQFF.

CDR3: CASSFRRTEAGNTIYF. The CDR3 DNA is TGTGCCAGCAGTTTCCGAAGGACAGAAGCTGGAAACACCATATATTTT. This chain joins TRBV6-5 and TRBJ1-3, with D maybe TRBD1 (6 bases). Germline-derived CDR1 and CDR2 are MNHEY and SVGAGI. The CDR3 contains 16 residues. The V gene lost 4 bases and the J gene lost 2 bases, with 15 bases spanning the gap.

The chain couples TRBV9 to TRBJ1-5; D gene ambiguous. CDR1 and CDR2 (germline): SGDLS, YYNGEE. CDR3 size: 13 residues. Trimming stripped 3 bases from V and 9 bases from J, with 13 bases between. The CDR3 bases are TGTGCCAGCAGCGAGACGACCGGTGGGCCCCAGCATTTT. Its translation is CASSETTGGPQHF.